This is a list of T cell receptor beta chains from one sample in a study of shared clonotypes between healthy human individuals. Sequenced by immunoSEQ multiplex PCR; TCRdb stores in-frame clones only, minus some. The sample records 450,000 to 600,000 clones, 79% being singletons. Specimen: PBMCs. These receptors were obtained from a woman between 40 and 50 years old in good health. Some clones in this sample may be carry-over from other donors' samples. The CDR3 runs from the conserved cysteine through the conserved F or W. D genes are given only for firm matches. Expanded clones are given a class, and other clones once, few, many or no size at all.

j_call: TRBJ2-5; v_call: TRBV5-4; clone_size: NA; cdr3_length: 15; d_call: NA; cdr3_aa: CASSARIGGQETQYF; cdr3_nt: TGTGCCAGCAGCGCTAGAATAGGAGGTCAAGAGACCCAGTACTTC
j_call: TRBJ1-2; v_call: TRBV7-9; clone_size: once; cdr3_length: 15; d_call: NA; cdr3_aa: CASSLIAGGDYGYTF; cdr3_nt: TGTGCCAGCAGCTTAATAGCAGGAGGGGACTATGGCTACACCTTC
j_call: TRBJ2-7; v_call: TRBV18; clone_size: NA; cdr3_length: 16; d_call: TRBD1; cdr3_aa: CASSPISGQGGYEQYF; cdr3_nt: TGTGCCAGCTCACCGATTTCCGGACAGGGAGGATACGAGCAGTACTTC
j_call: TRBJ2-1; v_call: TRBV6-6; clone_size: NA; cdr3_length: 14; d_call: NA; cdr3_aa: CASLGVLGYNEQFF; cdr3_nt: TGTGCCAGCCTGGGGGTGTTAGGCTACAATGAGCAGTTCTTC
j_call: TRBJ2-2; v_call: TRBV4-2; clone_size: NA; cdr3_length: 15; d_call: NA; cdr3_aa: CASSQDWGGTGELFF; cdr3_nt: TGTGCCAGCAGCCAAGATTGGGGTGGAACCGGGGAGCTGTTTTTT
j_call: TRBJ1-2; v_call: TRBV4-1; clone_size: few; cdr3_length: 15; d_call: TRBD1; cdr3_aa: CASSQGGTANYGYTF; cdr3_nt: TGCGCCAGCAGCCAAGGGGGGACAGCAAACTATGGCTACACCTTC
j_call: TRBJ1-2; v_call: TRBV5-1; clone_size: once; cdr3_length: 16; d_call: NA; cdr3_aa: CASSLDPGASNYGYTF; cdr3_nt: TGCGCCAGCAGCTTGGACCCGGGGGCATCTAACTATGGCTACACCTTC
j_call: TRBJ2-1; v_call: TRBV5-1; clone_size: NA; cdr3_length: 13; d_call: NA; cdr3_aa: CASSLALRNEQFF; cdr3_nt: TGCGCCAGCAGCTTGGCACTCCGGAATGAGCAGTTCTTC
j_call: TRBJ1-4; v_call: TRBV18; clone_size: NA; cdr3_length: 13; d_call: NA; cdr3_aa: CASSPIREEKLFF; cdr3_nt: TGTGCCAGCTCACCGATTCGGGAGGAAAAACTGTTTTTT
j_call: TRBJ2-5; v_call: TRBV5-8; clone_size: NA; cdr3_length: 13; d_call: NA; cdr3_aa: CASSSERRETQYF; cdr3_nt: TGTGCCAGCAGCAGCGAGCGTCGAGAGACCCAGTACTTC
j_call: TRBJ1-5; v_call: TRBV2; clone_size: NA; cdr3_length: 14; d_call: TRBD1; cdr3_aa: CASRFSDRGQPQHF; cdr3_nt: TGTGCCAGCAGATTTTCGGACAGGGGACAGCCCCAGCATTTT
j_call: TRBJ2-7; v_call: TRBV6-1; clone_size: few; cdr3_length: 11; d_call: NA; cdr3_aa: CASREAYEQYF; cdr3_nt: TGTGCCAGCAGAGAGGCCTACGAGCAGTACTTC
j_call: TRBJ1-2; v_call: TRBV19; clone_size: once; cdr3_length: 14; d_call: NA; cdr3_aa: CASSIGVGHYGYTF; cdr3_nt: TGTGCCAGTAGTATAGGTGTAGGGCACTATGGCTACACCTTC
j_call: TRBJ2-7; v_call: TRBV7-2; clone_size: NA; cdr3_length: 16; d_call: TRBD2; cdr3_aa: CASSLTGTSGTYEQYF; cdr3_nt: TGTGCCAGCAGCCTCACCGGGACTAGCGGGACCTACGAGCAGTACTTC
j_call: TRBJ1-2; v_call: TRBV6-6; clone_size: NA; cdr3_length: 16; d_call: TRBD1; cdr3_aa: CASSYPDRVGNYGYTF; cdr3_nt: TGTGCCAGCAGTTACCCTGACAGGGTAGGGAACTATGGCTACACCTTC
j_call: TRBJ2-2; v_call: TRBV27; clone_size: NA; cdr3_length: 15; d_call: TRBD1; cdr3_aa: CASSFTGGFTGELFF; cdr3_nt: TGTGCCAGCAGTTTTACAGGGGGCTTTACCGGGGAGCTGTTTTTT
j_call: TRBJ2-1; v_call: TRBV4-2; clone_size: NA; cdr3_length: 16; d_call: TRBD2; cdr3_aa: CASSQHGTSSLGEQFF; cdr3_nt: TGTGCCAGCAGCCAACACGGGACTAGCTCCCTTGGAGAGCAGTTCTTC
j_call: TRBJ1-6; v_call: TRBV27; clone_size: once; cdr3_length: 13; d_call: NA; cdr3_aa: CASCEGFRSPLHF; cdr3_nt: TGTGCCAGCTGTGAGGGGTTCCGGTCACCCCTCCACTTT
j_call: TRBJ1-1; v_call: TRBV29-1; clone_size: NA; cdr3_length: 13; d_call: NA; cdr3_aa: CTHSGQGGTEAFF; cdr3_nt: TGCACCCATTCGGGGCAGGGTGGGACTGAAGCTTTCTTT
j_call: TRBJ2-1; v_call: TRBV28; clone_size: NA; cdr3_length: 17; d_call: NA; cdr3_aa: CASSSNLGAGVRNEQFF; cdr3_nt: TGTGCCAGCAGTTCAAATCTGGGAGCCGGGGTCCGCAATGAGCAGTTCTTC
j_call: TRBJ2-7; v_call: TRBV6-5; clone_size: NA; cdr3_length: 14; d_call: NA; cdr3_aa: CASRWGASSYEQYF; cdr3_nt: TGTGCCAGCAGGTGGGGGGCGAGCTCCTACGAGCAGTACTTC
j_call: TRBJ2-1; v_call: TRBV7-2; clone_size: few; cdr3_length: 13; d_call: TRBD2; cdr3_aa: CASSPTSNNEQFF; cdr3_nt: TGTGCCAGCAGCCCGACTAGCAACAATGAGCAGTTCTTC
j_call: TRBJ2-1; v_call: TRBV4-3; clone_size: NA; cdr3_length: 15; d_call: NA; cdr3_aa: CASSQDHEFGNEQFF; cdr3_nt: TGCGCCAGCAGCCAAGATCATGAATTTGGCAATGAGCAGTTCTTC
j_call: TRBJ2-1; v_call: TRBV2; clone_size: NA; cdr3_length: 12; d_call: NA; cdr3_aa: CASSGRVNEQFF; cdr3_nt: TGTGCCAGCAGTGGCAGGGTGAATGAGCAGTTCTTC
j_call: TRBJ2-7; v_call: TRBV5-1; clone_size: NA; cdr3_length: 11; d_call: NA; cdr3_aa: CASSSPYEQYF; cdr3_nt: TGCGCCAGCAGCTCGCCCTACGAGCAGTACTTC
j_call: TRBJ1-1; v_call: TRBV5-5; clone_size: NA; cdr3_length: 14; d_call: NA; cdr3_aa: CASSLGAANTEAFF; cdr3_nt: TGTGCCAGCAGCTTGGGAGCAGCCAACACTGAAGCTTTCTTT
j_call: TRBJ2-1; v_call: TRBV6-5; clone_size: few; cdr3_length: 15; d_call: TRBD2; cdr3_aa: CASSYSSGSENEQFF; cdr3_nt: TGTGCCAGCAGTTACTCTAGCGGGAGTGAAAATGAGCAGTTCTTC